A single sample is the source of the 22 T cell receptor beta chains below, sequenced in a study of cytomegalovirus exposure and HLA in healthy donors. The PCR contained 60 Vbeta and 13 Jbeta primers. This table comes from immunoSEQ multiplex PCR, and its TCRdb copy is limited to in-frame clones, with some not included. The sample shows around 130,000 clones, and 1.5% to 1.7% sits with its ten largest clones. The sequenced sample consisted of PBMCs. The receptors were sampled from a woman between 40 and 50 years old in good health and CMV-seronegative.

The gene calls are TRBV15 and TRBJ2-6; 9 bases line up with TRBD1. Germline trimming cut 5 bases from V and 2 bases from J; bases unmatched to any gene: 1. This CDR3 contains 15 residues. Germline V gives CDR1 LNHNV, CDR2 YYDKDF (reference sequence). The CDR3 loop reads CATSRDRAGANVLTF. As DNA, the CDR3 is TGTGCCACCAGCCGGGACAGGGCTGGGGCCAACGTCCTGACTTTC.

The chain uses TRBV6-5 and TRBJ2-7, with D possibly TRBD1 on 5 matching bases. The CDR3 loop spans 13 amino acids. The V gene's germline CDR1 is MNHEY and CDR2 SVGAGI. V dropped 6 bases and J dropped 1 base, with 10 bases sitting between them. The CDR3 region has the DNA TGTGCCAGCAGCTTGCAGGGATCCTACGAGCAGTACTTC. As protein: CASSLQGSYEQYF.

The J gene is TRBJ2-5, the V gene TRBV27, with 9 bases identical to TRBD1. The J call is uncertain, as TRBJ2-7 better fits the DNA end. CDR3 length: 15 residues. Germline V gene sequence: CDR1 MNHEY, CDR2 SMNVEV (reference sequence). The CDR3 bases are TGTGCCAGCAGTCCCCGGGACAGGGTCTCCTACGAGCAGTACTTC. Amino acids: CASSPRDRVSYEQYF.

The V call is TRBV29-1, the J call TRBJ1-1; no definite D call. CDR1 is SQVTM, CDR2 ANQGSEA, per germline. With 2 bases removed from V and 2 bases from J, the gap between germline ends came to 9 bases. This CDR3 is built from 13 residues. This CDR3 is CSVEHTANTEAFF. The CDR3 nucleotides are TGCAGCGTTGAACACACCGCAAACACTGAAGCTTTCTTT.

This rearrangement joins TRBV7-9 to TRBJ1-1, with D possibly TRBD1 on 6 matching bases. Per germline, CDR1 SEHNR and CDR2 FQNEAQ (reference sequence). V gave up 1 base and J gave up 4 bases, with 7 bases separating them. The CDR3 runs to 13 residues. This chain's CDR3 is CASSLEGGTEAFF. CDR3 sequence (DNA): TGTGCCAGCAGCTTAGAAGGGGGCACTGAAGCTTTCTTT. The complete variable domain, with remaining parts taken from reference TRBV7-9 and TRBJ1-1, reads DTGVSQNPRHKITKRGQNVTFRCDPISEHNRLYWYRQTLGQGPEFLTYFQNEAQLEKSRLLSDRFSAERPKGSFSTLEIQRTEQGDSAMYLCASSLEGGTEAFFGQGTRLTVV.

V is TRBV19 and J is TRBJ2-1; TRBD2 matches 10 bases. The CDR3 is 17 residues long. Germline V gives CDR1 LNHDA, CDR2 SQIVND (reference sequence). With V trimmed by 5 bases and J by 3 bases, 10 bases remained unmatched. DNA for the CDR3: TGTGCCAGTAGTCATGGGGTAGCGGGGGGACGCTACAATGAGCAGTTCTTC. Translated, it gives CASSHGVAGGRYNEQFF.

V gene TRBV19 combines with J gene TRBJ1-3; 12 nucleotides agree with TRBD1. The V segment lost 2 bases and the J segment 0 bases; nucleotides outside the gene matches: 5. CDR1 and CDR2 (germline): LNHDA, SQIVND (reference sequence). The CDR3 contains 18 residues. The CDR3 DNA follows: TGTGCCAGTAGTATAACCCGGGACAGGGGGCCCTCTGGAAACACCATATATTTT. This gives the protein CASSITRDRGPSGNTIYF.

The rearrangement joins TRBV27 to TRBJ2-2; 9 bases are a match to TRBD1. J was trimmed by 7 bases and V by 6 bases; bases with no gene match: 9. Germline-derived CDR1 and CDR2 are MNHEY and SMNVEV (reference sequence). This CDR3 is 15 amino acids long. The CDR3: CASSSIGTGFGELFF. In nucleotides, the CDR3 is TGTGCCAGCAGCTCCATAGGGACAGGGTTCGGGGAGCTGTTTTTT.

The chain joins TRBV27 to TRBJ1-3; a weak D match, TRBD1 (5 bases). CDR1 and CDR2 (germline): MNHEY, SMNVEV (reference sequence). There are 13 residues in the CDR3. This CDR3 is CGGRTLSGNTIYF. CDR3 nucleotides: TGTGGGGGCCGGACACTCTCTGGAAACACCATATATTTT.

The chain joins TRBV9 to TRBJ2-2; TRBD2 agrees at 8 bases. CDR3 size: 18 residues. Germline CDR1 SGDLS, CDR2 YYNGEE. The J segment lost 6 bases and the V segment lost 4 bases, leaving 17 bases of the junction unmatched. The CDR3 coding sequence is TGTGCCAGCAGCAATGACTATTCCGGGAGGGGAGGACCCGGGGAGCTGTTTTTT. Its translation is CASSNDYSGRGGPGELFF.

The J gene is TRBJ2-2, the V gene TRBV6-1, with D possibly TRBD1 on 6 matching bases. Germline V gives CDR1 MNHNS, CDR2 SASEGT. This CDR3 has 12 amino acids. Trimming removed 6 bases from V and 4 bases from J, with 6 bases in between. CDR3 bases: TGTGCCAGCAGGGGGGCCACCGGGGAGCTGTTTTTT. Protein: CASRGATGELFF.

The chain couples TRBV15 to TRBJ1-5; D might be TRBD1 (6 bases). CDR1 is LNHNV, CDR2 YYDKDF, per germline (reference sequence). The CDR3 is 16 amino acids. V lost 0 bases to trimming and J lost 3 bases, with 12 bases between them. CDR3 region: CATSRDRSGANQPQHF. The CDR3 DNA sequence: TGTGCCACCAGCAGAGATCGGTCAGGGGCCAATCAGCCCCAGCATTTT.

The chain uses TRBV7-6 and TRBJ2-5; 8 bases are shared with TRBD1. V shed 5 bases and J 3 bases; nucleotides not matched to a gene: 5. CDR3 length: 14 amino acids. CDR1 is SGHVS and CDR2 is FNYEAQ in the germline V gene. For the CDR3, the DNA is TGTGCCAGCAGCCGGGACAGGCGAAAAGAGACCCAGTACTTC. Translation gives CASSRDRRKETQYF.

The genes are TRBV5-1 and TRBJ1-1; no definite D call. Trimming pared 1 base from V and 2 bases from J, leaving 3 bases between. Germline V gene lookup returns CDR1 SGHRS and CDR2 YFSETQ. The CDR3 loop spans 12 amino acids. This CDR3 reads CASSLTNTEAFF. The DNA of the CDR3 is TGCGCCAGCAGCTTGACTAACACTGAAGCTTTCTTT.

This CDR3 is CASSRDTRNEKLFF. The DNA of the CDR3 is TGTGCCAGCAGCCGGGACACTCGGAATGAAAAACTGTTTTTT. The V call is TRBV7-9, the J call TRBJ1-4; TRBD1 is a possible D gene (6 bases). The CDR3 has 14 amino acids. Trimming stripped 5 bases from V and 5 bases from J, with 12 bases between. CDR1 is SEHNR and CDR2 is FQNEAQ in the germline V gene (reference sequence).

J is TRBJ2-7 and V is TRBV9; TRBD2 agrees at 13 bases. The trim removed 4 bases at V and 5 bases at J, leaving 9 bases unmatched. The CDR3 is 16 amino acids. Germline V gene lookup returns CDR1 SGDLS and CDR2 YYNGEE. DNA of the CDR3: TGTGCCAGCAGCCCACGGGGACTAGCGGGGTATAACGAGCAGTACTTC. It is translated as CASSPRGLAGYNEQYF.

The chain recombines TRBV10-2 with TRBJ2-6; D is perhaps TRBD1 (5 bases). The CDR3 totals 16 residues. The V gene lost 6 bases and the J gene lost 0 bases, with 12 bases spanning the gap. Germline V gene sequence: CDR1 WSHSY, CDR2 SAAADI. The CDR3 protein is CASRPTGHSGANVLTF. The CDR3 DNA follows: TGCGCCAGCAGGCCCACTGGACACTCTGGGGCCAACGTCCTGACTTTC.

The V and J genes are TRBV2 and TRBJ1-2; 8 bases fit TRBD1. Germline V CDR1 and CDR2: SNHLY, FYNNEI. The CDR3 is made up of 14 amino acids. Trimming at V came to 3 bases and at J to 6 bases, leaving 6 bases not matched to a gene. CDR3 nucleotides: TGTGCCAGCAGTGATGGCCAGGGGGCGAATGGCTACACCTTC. This translates into CASSDGQGANGYTF.

The chain carries TRBV6-1 and TRBJ2-2, with 8 bases matching TRBD1. CDR1 MNHNS and CDR2 SASEGT come from the germline V gene. The CDR3 extends over 15 amino acids. Unmatched junction bases numbered 9, after V lost 5 bases and J lost 7 bases. CDR3 nucleotide sequence: TGTGCCAGCAGTTGGCAGGGGGCGATAGGCGGGGAGCTGTTTTTT. It encodes CASSWQGAIGGELFF.

The gene calls are TRBV5-6 and TRBJ1-2; TRBD1 matches 7 bases. Trimming removed 7 bases from V and 4 bases from J; junction bases left unmatched: 7. The CDR3 is made up of 13 amino acids. The germline gives CDR1 SGHDT, CDR2 YYEEEE. For the CDR3, the DNA is TGTGCCAGCCATTCACAGGGGCCCTATGGCTACACCTTC. Amino acids: CASHSQGPYGYTF.

The chain carries TRBV7-2 and TRBJ2-3; 7 bases map to TRBD1. Per the germline V gene, CDR1 is SGHTA and CDR2 is FQGNSA. This CDR3 comprises 15 residues. The junction had 5 bases not matched to a gene; V was cut back by 1 base and J by 4 bases. CDR3 nucleotide sequence: TGTGCCAGCAGCTTAGGAGACAGGGTCGCAGATACGCAGTATTTT. Translation gives CASSLGDRVADTQYF.

The chain employs TRBV4-2 and TRBJ2-7, with D unclear. CDR3 size: 13 residues. Germline-derived CDR1 and CDR2 are LGHNA and YNFKEQ. V lost 3 bases and J lost 7, with 13 bases in between. CDR3 in amino acids: CASSHNYIKEQYV. The CDR3 DNA reads as TGTGCCAGCAGCCACAATTATATCAAGGAGCAGTACGTC.